This TCR beta chain was found in a study of shared clonotypes between healthy human individuals. V shed 7 bases, J shed 2 bases, and the junction held 7 bases outside the gene matches. This CDR3 contains 15 residues. CDR1 is SNHLY, CDR2 FYNNEI, per germline. Some clones are missing from TCRdb's copy, which holds only in-frame ones; the method was immunoSEQ multiplex PCR. The sample holds approximately 500,000 clones, roughly 78% seen once. The chain employs TRBV2 and TRBJ1-5; TRBD1 matches 8 bases. Sequencing was done on a sample of PBMCs. This receptor was obtained from a woman aged 35 to 49 in good health. Some clones in this sample may be carry-over from other donors' samples. This CDR3 is CASTQDRAGNQPQHF. Here the CDR3 DNA reads TGTGCCAGCACCCAGGACAGGGCAGGCAATCAGCCCCAGCATTTT. Filled out from reference TRBV2 and TRBJ1-5, the complete variable domain reads EPEVTQTPSHQVTQMGQEVILRCVPISNHLYFYWYRQILGQKVEFLVSFYNNEISEKSEIFDDQFSVERPDGSNFTLKIRSTKLEDSAMYFCASTQDRAGNQPQHFGDGTRLSIL.